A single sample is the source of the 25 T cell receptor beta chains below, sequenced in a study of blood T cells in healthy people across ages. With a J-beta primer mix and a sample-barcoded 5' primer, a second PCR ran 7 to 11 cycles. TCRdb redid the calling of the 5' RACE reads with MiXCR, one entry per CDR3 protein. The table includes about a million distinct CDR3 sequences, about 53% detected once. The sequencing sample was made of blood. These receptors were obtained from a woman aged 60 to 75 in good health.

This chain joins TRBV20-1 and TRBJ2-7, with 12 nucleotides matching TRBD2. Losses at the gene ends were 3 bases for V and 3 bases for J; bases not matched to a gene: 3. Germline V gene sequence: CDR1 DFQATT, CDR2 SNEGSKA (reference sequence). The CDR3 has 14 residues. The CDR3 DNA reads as TGCAGTGCTAGTCCGGGACTAGCGGGCTACGAGCAGTACTTC. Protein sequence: CSASPGLAGYEQYF.

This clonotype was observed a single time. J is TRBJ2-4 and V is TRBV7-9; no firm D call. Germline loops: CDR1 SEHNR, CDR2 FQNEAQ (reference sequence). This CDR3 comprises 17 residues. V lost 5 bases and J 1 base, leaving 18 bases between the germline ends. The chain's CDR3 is CASSPLEAHEAKNIQYF. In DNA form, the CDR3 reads TGTGCCAGCAGCCCCCTTGAGGCGCATGAGGCCAAAAACATTCAGTACTTC.

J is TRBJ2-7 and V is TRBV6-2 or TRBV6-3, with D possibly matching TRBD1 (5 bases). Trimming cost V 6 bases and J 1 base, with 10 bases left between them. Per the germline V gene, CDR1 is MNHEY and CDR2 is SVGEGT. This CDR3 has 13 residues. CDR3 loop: CASRVTASYEQYF. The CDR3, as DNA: TGTGCCAGCAGGGTGACAGCGTCCTACGAGCAGTACTTC.

The CDR3 protein is CASRGSGTVYEQYF. CDR3 nucleotides: TGTGCCAGCAGGGGGAGCGGGACAGTTTACGAGCAGTACTTC. The V and J genes are TRBV6-2 or TRBV6-3 and TRBJ2-7; D assignment may be TRBD1 or TRBD2 (7 bases each). This CDR3 is 14 amino acids long. Per the germline V gene, CDR1 is MNHEY and CDR2 is SVGEGT. The V gene lost 6 bases and the J gene lost 4 bases, with 16 bases spanning the gap.

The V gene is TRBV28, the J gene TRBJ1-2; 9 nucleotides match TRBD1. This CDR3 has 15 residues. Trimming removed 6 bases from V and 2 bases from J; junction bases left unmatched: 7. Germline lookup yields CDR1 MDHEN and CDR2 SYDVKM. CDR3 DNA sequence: TGTGCCAGCAGACCCACAGGGGGCGAAAACTATGGCTACACCTTC. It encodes CASRPTGGENYGYTF.

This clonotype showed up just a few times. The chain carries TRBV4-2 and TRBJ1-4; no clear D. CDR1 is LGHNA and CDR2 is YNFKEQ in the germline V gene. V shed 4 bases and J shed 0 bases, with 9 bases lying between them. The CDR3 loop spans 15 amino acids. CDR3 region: CASSPTGATNEKLFF. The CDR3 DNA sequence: TGTGCCAGCAGCCCGACGGGTGCAACTAATGAAAAACTGTTTTTT.

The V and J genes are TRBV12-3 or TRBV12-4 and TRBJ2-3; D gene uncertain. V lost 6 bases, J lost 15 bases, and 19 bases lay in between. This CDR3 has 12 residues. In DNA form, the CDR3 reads TGTGCCAGCAGAGTGATGGCAGATACGGAATATTTT. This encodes CASRVMADTEYF.

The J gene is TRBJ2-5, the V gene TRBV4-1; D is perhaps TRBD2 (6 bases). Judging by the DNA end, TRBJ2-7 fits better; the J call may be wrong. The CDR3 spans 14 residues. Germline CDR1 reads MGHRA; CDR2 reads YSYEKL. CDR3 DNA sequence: TGCGCCAGCAGCCAGGTATCGGGGGAATACGAGCAGTACTTC. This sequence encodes CASSQVSGEYEQYF.

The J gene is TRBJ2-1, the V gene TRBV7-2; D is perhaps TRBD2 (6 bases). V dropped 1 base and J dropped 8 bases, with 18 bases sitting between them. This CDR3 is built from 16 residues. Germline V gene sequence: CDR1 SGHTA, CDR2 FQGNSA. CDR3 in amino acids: CASSLGGGIESYEQFF. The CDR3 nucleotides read TGTGCCAGCAGCTTAGGAGGCGGGATAGAGTCCTATGAGCAGTTCTTC.

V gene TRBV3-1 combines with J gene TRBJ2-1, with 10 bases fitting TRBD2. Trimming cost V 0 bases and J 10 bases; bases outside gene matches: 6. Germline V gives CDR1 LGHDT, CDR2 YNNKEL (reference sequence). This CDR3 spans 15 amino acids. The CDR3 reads CASSQDQREGQEQFF. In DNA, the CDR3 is TGTGCCAGCAGCCAAGATCAGCGGGAGGGCCAAGAGCAGTTCTTC.

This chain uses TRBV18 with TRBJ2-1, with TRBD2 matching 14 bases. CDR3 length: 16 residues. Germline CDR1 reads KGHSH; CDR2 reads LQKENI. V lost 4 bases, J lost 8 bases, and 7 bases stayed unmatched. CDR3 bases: TGTGCCAGCTCACTAGGACTAGCGGGAGGAAGTGATGAGCAGTTCTTC. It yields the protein CASSLGLAGGSDEQFF.

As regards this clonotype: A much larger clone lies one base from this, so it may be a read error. As DNA, the CDR3 is TGTGCCAGCAGTCAAAGGGGGGAGGGCTATGGCTACACCTTC. Translating gives CASSQRGEGYGYTF. The chain joins TRBV4-2 to TRBJ1-2, with D tentatively TRBD1 (6 bases). V was clipped by 6 bases and J by 4 bases, with 15 bases between them. The germline gives CDR1 LGHNA, CDR2 YNFKEQ. The CDR3 runs to 14 residues.

CDR3 sequence: CSASLTSGTDTQYF. CDR3 nucleotide sequence: TGCAGTGCTTCTTTGACTAGCGGTACAGATACGCAGTATTTT. This chain connects TRBV20-1 to TRBJ2-3; 9 nucleotides align to TRBD2. Germline V lookup: CDR1 DFQATT, CDR2 SNEGSKA (reference sequence). This CDR3 spans 14 amino acids. The V segment lost 5 bases and the J segment 3 bases; nucleotides outside the gene matches: 6.

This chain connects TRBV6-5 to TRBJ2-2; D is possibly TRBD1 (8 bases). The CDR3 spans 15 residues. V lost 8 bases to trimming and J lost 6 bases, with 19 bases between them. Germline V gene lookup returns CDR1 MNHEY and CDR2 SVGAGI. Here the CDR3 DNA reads TGTGCCAGCTCTATAGGAACAGGGGGGGCCGGGGAGCTGTTTTTT. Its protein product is CASSIGTGGAGELFF.

CDR3 nucleotides: TGTGCCAGCAGTTTCCTCGGGACGGGACCGAATCAGCCCCAGCATTTT. Amino acid sequence: CASSFLGTGPNQPQHF. The rearrangement links TRBV27 to TRBJ1-5, with D perhaps TRBD1 (5 bases). The length of the CDR3 is 16 residues. The V gene lost 3 bases and the J gene lost 4 bases, with 16 bases spanning the gap. Germline V gives CDR1 MNHEY, CDR2 SMNVEV (reference sequence).

In DNA, the CDR3 is TGTGCCAGCAGCTTAGGGCTAGGGGACAACAATGAGCAGTTCTTC. Amino acids: CASSLGLGDNNEQFF. The rearrangement joins TRBV7-9 to TRBJ2-1; D perhaps matches TRBD1 (6 bases). The ends were cut back, 1 base at V and 5 bases at J, with 12 bases in the middle. CDR3 length: 15 amino acids. Germline V CDR1 and CDR2: SEHNR, FQNEAQ (reference sequence).

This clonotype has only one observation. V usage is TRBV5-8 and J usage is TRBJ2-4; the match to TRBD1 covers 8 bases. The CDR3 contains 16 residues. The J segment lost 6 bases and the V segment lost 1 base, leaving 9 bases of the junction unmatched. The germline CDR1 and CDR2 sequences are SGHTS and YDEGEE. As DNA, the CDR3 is TGTGCCAGCAGCTTGCCTGGACAGGGACTTCGAAACATTCAGTACTTC. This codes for CASSLPGQGLRNIQYF.

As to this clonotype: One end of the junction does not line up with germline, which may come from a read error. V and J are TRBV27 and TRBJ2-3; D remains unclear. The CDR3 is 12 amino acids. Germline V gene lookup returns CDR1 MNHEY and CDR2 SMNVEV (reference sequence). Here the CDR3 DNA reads TGTGCCAGCATGGGTGGCACAGAGACGCAGTATTTT. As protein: CASMGGTETQYF.

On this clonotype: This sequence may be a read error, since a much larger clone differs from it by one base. The CDR3 nucleotides read TGCAGCGTGCTCCCCATGACTAGCGGAAGAGAGCAGTACTTC. It is translated as CSVLPMTSGREQYF. The rearrangement links TRBV29-1 to TRBJ2-7; the match to TRBD2 covers 9 bases. This CDR3 contains 14 residues. Germline V CDR1 and CDR2: SQVTM, ANQGSEA. Unmatched junction bases numbered 13, after V lost 6 bases and J lost 7 bases.

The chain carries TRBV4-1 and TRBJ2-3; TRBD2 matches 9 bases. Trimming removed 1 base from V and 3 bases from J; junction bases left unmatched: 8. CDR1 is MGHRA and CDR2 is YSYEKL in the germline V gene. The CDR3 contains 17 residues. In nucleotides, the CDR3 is TGCGCCAGCAGCCAAGGGGCAAGCGGGAGGAGTACAGATACGCAGTATTTT. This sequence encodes CASSQGASGRSTDTQYF.

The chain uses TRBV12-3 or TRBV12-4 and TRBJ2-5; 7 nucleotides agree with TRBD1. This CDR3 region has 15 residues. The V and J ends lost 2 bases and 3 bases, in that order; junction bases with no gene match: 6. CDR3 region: CASSLLGTVKETQYF. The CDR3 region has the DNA TGTGCCAGCAGTTTATTGGGGACAGTGAAAGAGACCCAGTACTTC.

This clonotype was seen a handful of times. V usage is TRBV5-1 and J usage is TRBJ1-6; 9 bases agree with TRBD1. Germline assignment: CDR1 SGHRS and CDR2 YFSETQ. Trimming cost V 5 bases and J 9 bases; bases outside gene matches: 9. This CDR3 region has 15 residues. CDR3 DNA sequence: TGCGCCAGCAGAGGACCGGGACAGGGTTTTTCACCCCTCCACTTT. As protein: CASRGPGQGFSPLHF.

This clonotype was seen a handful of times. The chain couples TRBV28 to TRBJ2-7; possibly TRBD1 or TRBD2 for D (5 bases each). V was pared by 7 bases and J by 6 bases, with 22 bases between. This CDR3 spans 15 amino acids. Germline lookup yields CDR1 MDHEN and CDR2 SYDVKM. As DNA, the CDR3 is TGTGCCAGCACGGGGCTACCCGGCTCCCCCGGCGAGCAGTACTTC. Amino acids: CASTGLPGSPGEQYF.

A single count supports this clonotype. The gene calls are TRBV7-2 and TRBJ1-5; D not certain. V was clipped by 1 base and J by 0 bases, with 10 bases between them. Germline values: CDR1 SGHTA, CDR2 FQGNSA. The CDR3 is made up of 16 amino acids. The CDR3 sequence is CASSLGNTYSNQPQHF. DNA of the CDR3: TGTGCCAGCAGCTTAGGGAACACTTATAGCAATCAGCCCCAGCATTTT.

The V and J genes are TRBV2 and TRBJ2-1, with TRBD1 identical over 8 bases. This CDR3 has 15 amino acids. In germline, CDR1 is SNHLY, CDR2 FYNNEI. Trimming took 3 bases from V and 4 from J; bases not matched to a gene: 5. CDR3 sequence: CASSEQGAGYNEQFF. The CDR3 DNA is TGTGCCAGCAGTGAGCAGGGGGCGGGATACAATGAGCAGTTCTTC. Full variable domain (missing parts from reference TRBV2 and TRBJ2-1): EPEVTQTPSHQVTQMGQEVILRCVPISNHLYFYWYRQILGQKVEFLVSFYNNEISEKSEIFDDQFSVERPDGSNFTLKIRSTKLEDSAMYFCASSEQGAGYNEQFFGPGTRLTVL.